This T cell receptor (beta chain) was captured in a study of T cell responses to AZD1222 COVID-19 vaccine (dated by TCRdb to about 2021). Regarding the complete study: AZD1222 recipients whose second dose came at about 4 weeks and those whose second dose came at about 12 weeks were combined into one group, since spike-specific TCR depth and breadth did not differ between the two schedules. TCR sequencing was performed for more than 230 trial participants, of whom about 210 were given two doses of AZD1222 and approximately 25 were given two doses of MenACWY control vaccine. Trial participants were enrolled by age into subgroups of 18-55, 56-69 and 70-plus years, and 148, 28 and 57 TCR-sequenced participants, respectively, were included in these subgroups.

The CDR3 measures 13 amino acids from cysteine to phenylalanine. Left in the record is the CDR3 DNA by itself, 39 bases read in frame from the first base. Deletion took 7 bases off V and 4 bases off J, with a span of 14 bases between the germline ends. Sample time point, as interpreted from the label and publication: baseline before first vaccination. The vaccinee samples were drawn from two UK trials, COV001 and COV002, one of which was a single-blind randomized controlled phase 2/3 trial testing AZD1222 (ChAdOx1 nCoV-19) in healthy adults. Trial participant PBMC samples were collected at day 0 and day 28 after the second dose for TCRbeta chain sequencing. Concerning this clone: There is no known antigen for this receptor. One base away there is no much larger clone; base qualities are not given.

General findings and caveats noted by the study authors: After two AZD1222 doses, both the breadth and the depth of spike-specific TCRs were significantly higher than at day 0 and than in MenACWY recipients. Reportedly, close to half of the unique spike-specific TCRs recognized epitopes lying outside the regions that are mutated in the B.1.351 and B.1.1.7 variants. The vaccine-associated CD4 TCRs covered the entire spike protein, and the dominant responses fell in regions 160-218 and 743-854. No day 14 peak-response samples were available, so repertoires were characterized only after the peak T cell response. In the small 56-69-year group, the increase in depth fell short of significance, most likely because of low power. Participants were mostly white British, with more females than males. The authors suggested clonal diversity may have been underestimated. Only five or six AZD1222 recipients were SARS-CoV-2 seropositive at baseline, limiting conclusions about previously exposed vaccinees.

The CDR3 regions of human TCRbeta chains were subjected to immunosequencing. Under the source paper's analysis protocol: TCRs in the repertoires were matched against a reference library of SARS-CoV-2-specific TCRs that had been generated with the MIRA antigen-specificity platform. Breadth was defined as the fraction of unique TCRs that were SARS-CoV-2-associated. Depth was defined as the fraction of total T cells that were SARS-CoV-2-associated. Each spike-specific TCR was assigned to its reactive spike region and to a CD4 or CD8 class using the MIRA data. Log10-transformed breadth and depth values were compared by one-way ANOVA with Sidak's multiple comparisons tests. TCRdb mirrors the immuneACCESS table, restricted to in-frame sequences. Some clones are absent from its copies; in checked studies, under half trace to an unresolved V gene, and the reason for the others is unknown. From that table come the V and J calls and clone size; the DNA was used to work out D and trimming. The sample table lists about 79,000 clones, 75% to 85% of them with a count of one. Approximately 22% of the sample belongs to the ten largest clones.

This sequence uses TRBV23-1 and TRBJ2-7; a tentative D match to TRBD2 spans 6 bases. TRBV23-1 is identified as an open reading frame with a role that is uncertain. The sample was peripheral blood, taken on day 0 of AZD1222 vaccination. The source of this sequence is an adult in good health. The bases read TGCGCCAGCAAAAGGTCCGGAGGGTACGAGCAGTACTTC. It codes for CASKRSGGYEQYF.